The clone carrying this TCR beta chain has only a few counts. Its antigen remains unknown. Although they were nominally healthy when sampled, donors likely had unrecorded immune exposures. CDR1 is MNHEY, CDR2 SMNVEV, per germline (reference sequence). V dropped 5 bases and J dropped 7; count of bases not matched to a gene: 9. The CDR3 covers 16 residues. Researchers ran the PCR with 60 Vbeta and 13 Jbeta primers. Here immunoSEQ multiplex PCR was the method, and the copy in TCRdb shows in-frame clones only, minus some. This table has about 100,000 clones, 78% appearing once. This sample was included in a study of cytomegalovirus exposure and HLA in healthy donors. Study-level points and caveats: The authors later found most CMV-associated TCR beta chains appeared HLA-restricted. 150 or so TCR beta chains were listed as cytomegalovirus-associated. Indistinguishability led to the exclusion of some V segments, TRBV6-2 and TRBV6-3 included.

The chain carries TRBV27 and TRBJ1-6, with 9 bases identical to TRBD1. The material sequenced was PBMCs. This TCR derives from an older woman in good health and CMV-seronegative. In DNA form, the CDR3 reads TGTGCCAGCAGTCCGTCCGGGACAGGGCAAAATTCACCCCTCCACTTT. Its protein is CASSPSGTGQNSPLHF.